The TCR beta chain under discussion was sequenced for a study of blood T cell repertoires in COVID-19. Study-wide background: PBMCs, B-cell-depleted T cells, or T cells were the source of the cDNA or gDNA that made up the material.

Germline-derived CDR1 and CDR2 are MNHEY and SVGAGI. This CDR3 comprises 15 residues. V shed 4 bases, J shed 7 bases, and the junction held 6 bases outside the gene matches. Per the original data handling: Researchers report that nucleated cell counts were estimated from reference gene primer amplification. The repertoire was sequenced with immunoSEQ multiplex PCR; TCRdb's copy has only in-frame clones and lacks some. That table furnishes V, J and clone size, whereas the DNA furnished D and trimming. Among fewer than 90,000 clones listed, approximately 90% were seen once. This clone was counted a single time.

The V call is TRBV6-5, the J call TRBJ2-2, with 10 bases aligning to TRBD2. This clonotype was sampled from a human donor in a cohort sampled during active COVID-19. The source material was peripheral blood. This CDR3 is CASSSSGRVVGELFF. The CDR3 DNA reads as TGTGCCAGCAGTTCTAGCGGGAGAGTCGTCGGGGAGCTGTTTTTT.